Below, 28 T cell receptor beta chains from the same sample are listed, as sequenced in a study of neoadjuvant anti-PD-1 for oral cavity cancer. Time point indicated: after neoadjuvant nivolumab, at surgical resection. Method: immunoSEQ multiplex PCR; TCRdb's copy keeps in-frame clones and lacks some. The data hold about 72,000 clones, with around 84% observed a single time. This specimen consisted of PBMCs, obtained after nivolumab (anti-PD-1) treatment. All receptors come from a person aged 35 to 85 with oral cavity squamous cell carcinoma.

This clone was seen a handful of times. The chain has TRBV2 and TRBJ1-4; no definite D call. The CDR3 covers 15 residues. Looked up from germline, CDR1 is SNHLY and CDR2 is FYNNEI. Trimming took off 2 bases at V and 4 bases at J, with 11 bases between the two ends. CDR3 nucleotide sequence: TGTGCCAGCAGTGAATCGTACGGATATAATGAAAAACTGTTTTTT. This translates into CASSESYGYNEKLFF.

V usage is TRBV27 and J usage is TRBJ2-1, with a weak D call TRBD2 (5 bases). V was shortened by 7 bases and J by 9 bases, with 19 bases between the two germline ends. The CDR3 consists of 14 residues. Germline CDR1 is MNHEY and CDR2 is SMNVEV (reference sequence). The CDR3 sequence: CASNPGLRNSEQFF. CDR3 coding DNA: TGTGCCAGCAACCCGGGATTACGGAACAGTGAGCAGTTCTTC.

The chain couples TRBV28 to TRBJ2-1, with 12 bases that match TRBD2. CDR3 length equals 14 residues. CDR1 MDHEN and CDR2 SYDVKM come from the germline V gene. J gave up 3 bases and V 6 bases, and 0 bases lay outside the gene matches. The CDR3 region has the DNA TGTGCCAGCAGACTAGCGGGAGGCTACAATGAGCAGTTCTTC. It yields the protein CASRLAGGYNEQFF.

The gene calls are TRBV10-2 and TRBJ2-5; D is perhaps TRBD1 or TRBD2 (6 bases each). V was clipped by 0 bases and J by 0 bases, with 11 bases between them. The CDR3 spans 16 residues. Germline values: CDR1 WSHSY, CDR2 SAAADI. The CDR3 here is CASSESGGLYQETQYF. The CDR3 coding sequence is TGCGCCAGCAGTGAGTCGGGGGGCCTGTACCAAGAGACCCAGTACTTC.

The rearrangement links TRBV2 to TRBJ2-7, with 8 bases matching TRBD2. Germline V gene lookup returns CDR1 SNHLY and CDR2 FYNNEI. The CDR3 loop spans 13 amino acids. The trim removed 3 bases at V and 4 bases at J, leaving 2 bases unmatched. This CDR3 is CASSEQREYEQYF. CDR3 bases: TGTGCCAGCAGTGAGCAGCGGGAGTACGAGCAGTACTTC.

The V call is TRBV7-9, the J call TRBJ1-1; D is unclear. V was pared by 5 bases and J by 5 bases, with 15 bases between. The germline V gene has CDR1 SEHNR and CDR2 FQNEAQ (reference sequence). This CDR3 is 14 amino acids long. The CDR3 reads CASSLEAGLTEAFF. CDR3 bases: TGTGCCAGCAGCCTTGAAGCGGGGTTGACTGAAGCTTTCTTT. Complete variable domain (other parts from reference TRBV7-9 and TRBJ1-1): DTGVSQNPRHKITKRGQNVTFRCDPISEHNRLYWYRQTLGQGPEFLTYFQNEAQLEKSRLLSDRFSAERPKGSFSTLEIQRTEQGDSAMYLCASSLEAGLTEAFFGQGTRLTVV.

The chain joins TRBV18 to TRBJ1-1; no definite D call. This CDR3 is 15 amino acids long. The germline V gene encodes CDR1 KGHSH and CDR2 LQKENI. Trimming cost V 6 bases and J 1 base, with 15 bases left between them. Written as DNA, the CDR3 is TGTGCCAGCTCCGCAGGAGCACAAGAGAACACTGAAGCTTTCTTT. Amino acid sequence: CASSAGAQENTEAFF.

V usage is TRBV9 and J usage is TRBJ2-7; D remains ambiguous. Germline V gene sequence: CDR1 SGDLS, CDR2 YYNGEE. There are 15 residues in the CDR3. Between the trimmed V and J ends, which lost 0 bases and 6 bases, there was a span of 16 bases. In DNA form, the CDR3 reads TGTGCCAGCAGCGTAGAGGCTACCCCACGTAGCGAGCAGTACTTC. It is translated as CASSVEATPRSEQYF.

This clone counts as medium-sized. The V and J genes are TRBV6-5 and TRBJ1-1, with D uncertain. The germline V gene encodes CDR1 MNHEY and CDR2 SVGAGI. This CDR3 has 11 residues. V was trimmed by 6 bases and J by 8 bases, leaving 10 bases between them. The CDR3 nucleotides read TGTGCCAGCAGAACGGTAGGAGAAGCTTTCTTT. This codes for CASRTVGEAFF.

This clone has more than one count but fewer than ten. The chain links TRBV29-1 to TRBJ2-1; tentative D call: TRBD1 (6 bases). V was shortened by 4 bases and J by 10 bases, with 11 bases between the two germline ends. This CDR3 contains 11 residues. The germline V gene encodes CDR1 SQVTM and CDR2 ANQGSEA. Here the CDR3 DNA reads TGCAGCGTTGGACAGGTCCAAGAGCAGTTCTTC. Translation: CSVGQVQEQFF.

The rearrangement uses TRBV12-5 and TRBJ2-1; unclear D gene. Germline CDR1 is LGHNT and CDR2 is FRNRAP. The V end lost 1 base, the J end lost 8 bases, and 18 bases lay between the germline ends. The CDR3 covers 16 residues. Written as DNA, the CDR3 is TGTGCTAGTGGTTTGGGAGTCGGAAGCCTAAACGATGAGCAGTTCTTC. Translation: CASGLGVGSLNDEQFF.

The rearrangement joins TRBV7-8 to TRBJ1-5, with TRBD1 matching over 9 bases. The CDR3 consists of 14 residues. Trimming removed 4 bases from V and 14 bases from J; junction bases left unmatched: 12. Germline CDR1 reads SGHVS; CDR2 reads FQNEAQ. The CDR3 DNA follows: TGTGCCAGCAGCTCCTACCCTAACAGGGGGCCGGAGCATTTT. This codes for CASSSYPNRGPEHF.

The gene calls are TRBV29-1 and TRBJ2-7; possible D gene TRBD2, 6 bases. The CDR3 sequence is 14 residues long. Germline lookup yields CDR1 SQVTM and CDR2 ANQGSEA. Trimming took 4 bases from V and 3 from J, leaving 16 bases between them. CDR3 loop: CSVVTSGGIYEQYF. The DNA of the CDR3 is TGCAGCGTTGTGACTAGTGGAGGGATCTACGAGCAGTACTTC.

This rearrangement joins TRBV19 to TRBJ1-1; D unresolved. The CDR3 is made up of 15 amino acids. Germline V gives CDR1 LNHDA, CDR2 SQIVND (reference sequence). Between the trimmed V and J ends, which lost 5 bases and 3 bases, there was a span of 16 bases. The DNA of the CDR3 is TGTGCCAGTAGTCCCGGGTTTACCGGGGACACTGAAGCTTTCTTT. As protein: CASSPGFTGDTEAFF.

The chain has TRBV25-1 and TRBJ2-2; 8 nucleotides agree with TRBD1. The germline gives CDR1 MGHDK, CDR2 SYGVNS. CDR3 length: 14 residues. V gave up 6 bases and J gave up 2 bases; unmatched junction bases: 2. CDR3 in DNA: TGTGCCAGCAGAGGACAGGGAAACACCGGGGAGCTGTTTTTT. Amino acid sequence: CASRGQGNTGELFF.

The chain combines TRBV2 with TRBJ2-7; D ambiguous. Germline V gives CDR1 SNHLY, CDR2 FYNNEI. V dropped 5 bases and J dropped 3 bases, with 11 bases sitting between them. The CDR3 is made up of 13 amino acids. The CDR3: CASSKSEIYEQYF. The CDR3 bases are TGTGCCAGCAGTAAATCTGAAATCTACGAGCAGTACTTC. Full variable domain (missing parts from reference TRBV2 and TRBJ2-7): EPEVTQTPSHQVTQMGQEVILRCVPISNHLYFYWYRQILGQKVEFLVSFYNNEISEKSEIFDDQFSVERPDGSNFTLKIRSTKLEDSAMYFCASSKSEIYEQYFGPGTRLTVT.

The J gene is TRBJ2-7, the V gene TRBV11-2; D is possibly TRBD1 (6 bases). CDR1 and CDR2 from the germline V gene are SGHAT and FQNNGV. This CDR3 region has 14 residues. Trimming removed 2 bases at V and 6 bases at J, with 14 bases between. This CDR3 reads CASSLYQGNAEQYF. In nucleotides, the CDR3 is TGTGCCAGCAGCTTATACCAGGGGAATGCCGAGCAGTACTTC. The whole variable domain, filled in from reference TRBV11-2 and TRBJ2-7, reads EAGVAQSPRYKIIEKRQSVAFWCNPISGHATLYWYQQILGQGPKLLIQFQNNGVVDDSQLPKDRFSAERLKGVDSTLKIQPAKLEDSAVYLCASSLYQGNAEQYFGPGTRLTVT.

This chain joins TRBV19 and TRBJ2-1, with D hard to call. The CDR3 runs to 12 residues. The V and J ends lost 5 bases and 4 bases respectively, with 6 bases between them. Germline V gives CDR1 LNHDA, CDR2 SQIVND (reference sequence). CDR3 loop: CASSRNYNEQFF. In DNA, the CDR3 is TGTGCCAGTAGTCGAAATTACAATGAGCAGTTCTTC.

The chain uses TRBV6-1 and TRBJ2-1, with D possibly being TRBD1 or TRBD2 (7 bases each). Germline CDR1 MNHNS, CDR2 SASEGT. CDR3 length: 14 amino acids. V lost 3 bases and J lost 7, with 13 bases in between. The CDR3 coding sequence is TGTGCCAGCAGTGATTACAGGGGAGGGAATGAGCAGTTCTTC. Its translation is CASSDYRGGNEQFF.

This rearrangement joins TRBV6-1 to TRBJ2-2; D uncertain. The V gene lost 2 bases and the J gene lost 10 bases, with 11 bases spanning the gap. CDR3 size: 13 residues. Germline loops: CDR1 MNHNS, CDR2 SASEGT. This CDR3 reads CASSEWVWEELFF. The CDR3 bases are TGTGCCAGCAGTGAATGGGTGTGGGAGGAGCTGTTTTTT.

The rearrangement uses TRBV5-1 and TRBJ2-7; 14 bases are a match to TRBD2. This CDR3 contains 17 residues. Germline V gene sequence: CDR1 SGHRS, CDR2 YFSETQ. V lost 3 bases to trimming and J lost 4 bases; unmatched junction nucleotides: 9. The CDR3 protein is CASSSGLAGGGIYEQYF. CDR3 sequence (DNA): TGCGCCAGCAGCTCAGGACTAGCGGGAGGCGGAATTTACGAGCAGTACTTC.

DNA for the CDR3: TGTGCCAGCTCACCACAGGGGGCTGGGAGCAATCAGCCCCAGCATTTT. Its translation: CASSPQGAGSNQPQHF. The V gene is TRBV18, the J gene TRBJ1-5; 7 bases fit TRBD1. This CDR3 region has 16 residues. With V trimmed by 1 base and J by 1 base, 4 bases remained unmatched. CDR1 is KGHSH and CDR2 is LQKENI in the germline V gene. Combining the CDR3 with reference TRBV18 and TRBJ1-5 gives the whole variable domain NAGVMQNPRHLVRRRGQEARLRCSPMKGHSHVYWYRQLPEEGLKFMVYLQKENIIDESGMPKERFSAEFPKEGPSILRIQQVVRGDSAAYFCASSPQGAGSNQPQHFGDGTRLSIL.

The chain combines TRBV2 with TRBJ1-2; D uncertain. V was shortened by 6 bases and J by 0 bases, with 11 bases between the two germline ends. The germline V gene has CDR1 SNHLY and CDR2 FYNNEI. This CDR3 comprises 14 residues. The CDR3 is CASRLSPANYGYTF. CDR3 coding DNA: TGTGCCAGCAGACTTAGCCCCGCTAACTATGGCTACACCTTC. Complete variable domain (other parts from reference TRBV2 and TRBJ1-2): EPEVTQTPSHQVTQMGQEVILRCVPISNHLYFYWYRQILGQKVEFLVSFYNNEISEKSEIFDDQFSVERPDGSNFTLKIRSTKLEDSAMYFCASRLSPANYGYTFGSGTRLTVV.

This clone showed up just a few times. The rearrangement uses TRBV6-5 and TRBJ1-5, with 8 bases identical to TRBD1. The trim removed 10 bases at V and 6 bases at J, leaving 11 bases unmatched. CDR1 and CDR2 from the germline V gene are MNHEY and SVGAGI. The CDR3 sequence is 14 residues long. The DNA of the CDR3 is TGTGCCACCGCGGACAGGGCCGCAGGTCAGCCCCAGCATTTT. Translation gives CATADRAAGQPQHF.

V usage is TRBV6-6 and J usage is TRBJ2-3, with D possibly matching TRBD2 (6 bases). The CDR3 runs 12 residues. Trimming stripped 6 bases from V and 6 bases from J, with 10 bases between. Looked up from germline, CDR1 is MNHNY and CDR2 is SVGAGI (reference sequence). CDR3 sequence: CASSPGGDTQYF. The CDR3, as DNA: TGTGCCAGCAGCCCCGGAGGGGATACGCAGTATTTT.

For the CDR3, the DNA is TGTGCCAGCGGGTGGGGCACCGGGGAGCTGTTTTTT. This translates into CASGWGTGELFF. The chain joins TRBV5-6 to TRBJ2-2; D gene uncertain. From germline, CDR1 is SGHDT and CDR2 YYEEEE. Trimming left V 7 bases short and J 4 bases short, with 8 bases between. The CDR3 runs 12 residues.

The chain couples TRBV6-6 to TRBJ2-1, with D tentatively TRBD2 (6 bases). The length of the CDR3 is 13 residues. Trimming removed 5 bases from V and 5 bases from J, with 10 bases in between. Germline-derived CDR1 and CDR2 are MNHNY and SVGAGI (reference sequence). The CDR3 is CASSRLGDNEQFF. The CDR3, as DNA: TGTGCCAGCAGTAGACTAGGGGACAATGAGCAGTTCTTC.

The CDR3 nucleotides read TGCAGCGTCCTACATATTACCGGGGAGCTGTTTTTT. Its protein is CSVLHITGELFF. The V and J genes are TRBV29-1 and TRBJ2-2; D remains unclear. V shed 6 bases and J shed 5 bases, with 10 bases lying between them. The V gene's germline CDR1 is SQVTM and CDR2 ANQGSEA. This CDR3 spans 12 amino acids.